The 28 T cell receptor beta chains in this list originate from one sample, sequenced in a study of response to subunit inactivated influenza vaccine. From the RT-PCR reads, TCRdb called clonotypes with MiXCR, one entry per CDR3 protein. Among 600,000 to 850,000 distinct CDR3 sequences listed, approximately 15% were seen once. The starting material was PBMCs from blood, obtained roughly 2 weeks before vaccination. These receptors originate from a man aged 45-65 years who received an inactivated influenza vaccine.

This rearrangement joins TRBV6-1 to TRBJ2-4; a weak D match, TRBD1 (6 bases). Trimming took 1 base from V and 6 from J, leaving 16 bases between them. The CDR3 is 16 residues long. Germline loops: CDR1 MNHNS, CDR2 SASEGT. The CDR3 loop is CASSEGTYRESNIQYF. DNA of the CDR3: TGTGCCAGCAGTGAAGGGACCTACAGGGAGTCAAACATTCAGTACTTC.

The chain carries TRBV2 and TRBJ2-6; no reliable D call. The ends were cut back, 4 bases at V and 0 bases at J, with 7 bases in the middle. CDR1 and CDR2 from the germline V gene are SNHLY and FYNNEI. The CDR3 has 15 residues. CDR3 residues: CASSGRSSGANVLTF. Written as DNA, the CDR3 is TGTGCCAGCAGTGGACGATCCTCTGGGGCCAACGTCCTGACTTTC.

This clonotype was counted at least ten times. The DNA of the CDR3 is TGTGCCAGCAGCGAACTAGCGGGAGTTGGGGAGACCCAGTACTTC. Amino acids: CASSELAGVGETQYF. The chain employs TRBV6-1 and TRBJ2-5; the match to TRBD2 covers 11 bases. Looked up from germline, CDR1 is MNHNS and CDR2 is SASEGT. The CDR3 loop spans 15 amino acids. The ends lost 6 bases at V and 5 bases at J; junction bases unmatched: 8.

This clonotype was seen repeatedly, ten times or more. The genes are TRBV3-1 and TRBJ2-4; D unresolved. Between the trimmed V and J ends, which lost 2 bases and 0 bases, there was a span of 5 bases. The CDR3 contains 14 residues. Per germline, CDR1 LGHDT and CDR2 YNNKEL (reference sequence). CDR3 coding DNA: TGTGCCAGCAGCCAATCAGGAGCCAAAAACATTCAGTACTTC. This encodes CASSQSGAKNIQYF.

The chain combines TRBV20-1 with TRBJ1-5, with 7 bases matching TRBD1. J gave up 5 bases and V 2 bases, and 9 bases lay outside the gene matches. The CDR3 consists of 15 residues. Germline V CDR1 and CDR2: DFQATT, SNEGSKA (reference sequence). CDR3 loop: CSARKQGFMDQPQHF. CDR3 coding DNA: TGCAGTGCTAGAAAACAGGGGTTTATGGATCAGCCCCAGCATTTT.

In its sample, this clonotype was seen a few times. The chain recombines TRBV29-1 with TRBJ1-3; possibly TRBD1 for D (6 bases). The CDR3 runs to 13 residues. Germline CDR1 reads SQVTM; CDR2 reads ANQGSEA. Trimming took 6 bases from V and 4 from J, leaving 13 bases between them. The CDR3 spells CSVKTGPGNTIYF. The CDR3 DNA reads TGCAGCGTAAAAACAGGGCCCGGAAACACCATATATTTT.

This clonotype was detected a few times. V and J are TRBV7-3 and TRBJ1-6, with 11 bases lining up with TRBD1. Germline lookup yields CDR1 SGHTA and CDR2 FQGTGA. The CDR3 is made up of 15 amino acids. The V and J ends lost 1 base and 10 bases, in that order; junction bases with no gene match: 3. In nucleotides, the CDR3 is TGTGCCAGCAGCTTAATGGGACAGGGGGTGTCACCCCTCCACTTT. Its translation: CASSLMGQGVSPLHF.

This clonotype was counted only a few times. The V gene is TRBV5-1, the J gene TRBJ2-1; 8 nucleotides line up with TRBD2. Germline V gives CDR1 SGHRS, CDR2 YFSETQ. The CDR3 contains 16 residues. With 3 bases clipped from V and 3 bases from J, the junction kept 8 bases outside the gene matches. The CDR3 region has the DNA TGCGCCAGCAGCTCCTCACCCGGGACTAGCTACAATGAGCAGTTCTTC. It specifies CASSSSPGTSYNEQFF.

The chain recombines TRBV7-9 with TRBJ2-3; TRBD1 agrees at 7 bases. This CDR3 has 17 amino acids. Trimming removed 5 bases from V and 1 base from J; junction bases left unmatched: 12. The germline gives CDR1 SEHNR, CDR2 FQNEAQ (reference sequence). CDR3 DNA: TGTGCCAGCAGCCCCGGTGTCGGGACAGCCGGCACAGATACGCAGTATTTT. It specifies CASSPGVGTAGTDTQYF.

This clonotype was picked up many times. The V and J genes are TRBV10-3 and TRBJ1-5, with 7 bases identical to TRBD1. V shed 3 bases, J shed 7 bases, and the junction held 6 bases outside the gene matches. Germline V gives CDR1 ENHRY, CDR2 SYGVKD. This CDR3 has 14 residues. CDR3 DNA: TGTGCCATCAGTGAACAGGGACAGACCCAGCCCCAGCATTTT. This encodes CAISEQGQTQPQHF.

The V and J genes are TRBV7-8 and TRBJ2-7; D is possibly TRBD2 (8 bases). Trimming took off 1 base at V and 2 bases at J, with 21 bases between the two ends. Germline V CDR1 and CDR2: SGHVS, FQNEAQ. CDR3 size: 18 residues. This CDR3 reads CASSLGAGAGDSTYEQYF. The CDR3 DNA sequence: TGTGCCAGCAGCTTAGGAGCGGGGGCTGGGGACAGTACCTACGAGCAGTACTTC. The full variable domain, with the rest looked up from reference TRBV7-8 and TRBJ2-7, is GAGVSQSPRYKVAKRGQDVALRCDPISGHVSLFWYQQALGQGPEFLTYFQNEAQLDKSGLPSDRFFAERPEGSVSTLKIQRTQQEDSAVYLCASSLGAGAGDSTYEQYFGPGTRLTVT.

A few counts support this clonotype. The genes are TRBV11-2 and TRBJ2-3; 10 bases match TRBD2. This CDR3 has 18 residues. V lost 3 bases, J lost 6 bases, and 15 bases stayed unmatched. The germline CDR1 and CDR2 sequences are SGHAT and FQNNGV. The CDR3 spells CASSFPSGSWRNVDTQYF. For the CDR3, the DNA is TGTGCCAGCAGCTTTCCTAGCGGGAGTTGGAGAAACGTGGATACGCAGTATTTT.

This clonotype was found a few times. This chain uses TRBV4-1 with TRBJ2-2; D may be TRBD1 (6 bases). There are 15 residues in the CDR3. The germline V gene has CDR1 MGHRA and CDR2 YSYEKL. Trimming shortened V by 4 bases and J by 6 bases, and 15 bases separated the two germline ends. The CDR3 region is CASSRPQGRAGELFF. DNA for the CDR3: TGCGCCAGCAGCCGACCACAGGGTAGGGCCGGGGAGCTGTTTTTT.

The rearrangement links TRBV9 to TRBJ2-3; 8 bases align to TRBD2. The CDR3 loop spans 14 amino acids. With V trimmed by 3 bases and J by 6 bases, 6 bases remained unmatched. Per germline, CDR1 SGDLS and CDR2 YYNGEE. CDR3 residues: CASSGNSGKDTQYF. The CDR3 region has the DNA TGTGCCAGCAGCGGTAATAGCGGGAAGGATACGCAGTATTTT.

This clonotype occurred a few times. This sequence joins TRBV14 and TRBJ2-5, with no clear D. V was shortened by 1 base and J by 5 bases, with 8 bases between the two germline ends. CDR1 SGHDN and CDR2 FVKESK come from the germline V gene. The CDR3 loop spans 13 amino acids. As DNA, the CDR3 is TGTGCCAGCAGCCAAGGTGTTTTTGAGACCCAGTACTTC. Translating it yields CASSQGVFETQYF. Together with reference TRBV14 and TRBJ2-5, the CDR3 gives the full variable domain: EAGVTQFPSHSVIEKGQTVTLRCDPISGHDNLYWYRRVMGKEIKFLLHFVKESKQDESGMPNNRFLAERTGGTYSTLKVQPAELEDSGVYFCASSQGVFETQYFGPGTRLLVL.

The CDR3 nucleotides read TGCGCCAGCAGCAGGACAGGGTTGGGGACCCAGTACTTC. This translates into CASSRTGLGTQYF. The chain uses TRBV5-1 and TRBJ2-5; 8 positions match TRBD1. The CDR3 consists of 13 residues. CDR1 and CDR2 from the germline V gene are SGHRS and YFSETQ. The J segment lost 7 bases and the V segment lost 4 bases, leaving 6 bases of the junction unmatched.

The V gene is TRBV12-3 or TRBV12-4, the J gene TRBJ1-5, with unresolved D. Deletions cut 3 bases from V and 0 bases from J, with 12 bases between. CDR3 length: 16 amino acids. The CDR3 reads CASSFGSGYSNQPQHF. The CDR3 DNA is TGTGCCAGCAGTTTTGGGTCGGGTTATAGCAATCAGCCCCAGCATTTT.

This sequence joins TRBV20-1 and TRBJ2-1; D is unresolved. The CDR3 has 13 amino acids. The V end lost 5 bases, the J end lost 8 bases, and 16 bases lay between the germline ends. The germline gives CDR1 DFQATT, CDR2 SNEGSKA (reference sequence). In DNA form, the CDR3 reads TGCAGTGCTTTCCGGGCCGCTGGGGATGAGCAGTTCTTC. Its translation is CSAFRAAGDEQFF.

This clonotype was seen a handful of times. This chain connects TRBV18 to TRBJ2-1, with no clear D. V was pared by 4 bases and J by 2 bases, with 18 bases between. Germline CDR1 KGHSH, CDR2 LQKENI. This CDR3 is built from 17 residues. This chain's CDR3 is CASSLNLLSATYNEQFF. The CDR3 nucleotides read TGTGCCAGCTCACTAAACCTCCTAAGCGCCACCTACAATGAGCAGTTCTTC.

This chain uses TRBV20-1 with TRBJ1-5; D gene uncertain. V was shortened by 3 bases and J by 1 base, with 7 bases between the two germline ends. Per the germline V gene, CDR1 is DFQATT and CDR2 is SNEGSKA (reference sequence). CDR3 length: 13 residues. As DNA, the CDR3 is TGCAGTGCTAGGGGAGCGAGCAATCAGCCCCAGCATTTT. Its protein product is CSARGASNQPQHF.

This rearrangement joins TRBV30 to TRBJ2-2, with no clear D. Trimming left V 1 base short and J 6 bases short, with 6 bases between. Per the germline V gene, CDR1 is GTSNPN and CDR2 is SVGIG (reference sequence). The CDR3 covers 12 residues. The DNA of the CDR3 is TGTGCCTGGAGTGAAGGACCCGGGGAGCTGTTTTTT. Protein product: CAWSEGPGELFF.

As DNA, the CDR3 is TGCAGCGTCCGGGGAGTCCGGCGGGGCACTGAAGCTTTCTTT. This gives the protein CSVRGVRRGTEAFF. The rearrangement uses TRBV29-1 and TRBJ1-1, with D unresolved. V lost 6 bases, J lost 4 bases, and 18 bases lay in between. Germline V CDR1 and CDR2: SQVTM, ANQGSEA. This CDR3 spans 14 amino acids.

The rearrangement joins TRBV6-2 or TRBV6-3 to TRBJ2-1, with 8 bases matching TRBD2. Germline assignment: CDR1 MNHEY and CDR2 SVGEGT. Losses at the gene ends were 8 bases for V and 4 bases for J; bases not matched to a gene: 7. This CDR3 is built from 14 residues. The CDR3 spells CASGILAGYNEQFF. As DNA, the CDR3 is TGTGCCAGCGGCATATTAGCGGGATACAATGAGCAGTTCTTC.

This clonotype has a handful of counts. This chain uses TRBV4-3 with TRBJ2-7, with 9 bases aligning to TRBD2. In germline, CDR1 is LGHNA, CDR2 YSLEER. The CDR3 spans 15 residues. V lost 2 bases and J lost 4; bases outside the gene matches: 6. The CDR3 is CASSQSAGGLYEQYF. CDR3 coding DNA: TGCGCCAGCAGCCAATCCGCGGGGGGGTTATACGAGCAGTACTTC.

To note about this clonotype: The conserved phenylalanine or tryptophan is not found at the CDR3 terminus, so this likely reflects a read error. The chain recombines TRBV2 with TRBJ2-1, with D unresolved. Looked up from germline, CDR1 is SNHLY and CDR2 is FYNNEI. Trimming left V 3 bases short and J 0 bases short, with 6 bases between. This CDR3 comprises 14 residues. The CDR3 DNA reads TGTGCCAGCAGTGATAGCCGCTCCTACAATGAGCAGTTCTTA. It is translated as CASSDSRSYNEQFL.

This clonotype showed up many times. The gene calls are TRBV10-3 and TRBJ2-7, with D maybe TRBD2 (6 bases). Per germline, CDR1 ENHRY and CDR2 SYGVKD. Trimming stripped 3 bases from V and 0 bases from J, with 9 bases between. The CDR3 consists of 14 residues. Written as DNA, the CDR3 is TGTGCCATCAGTGACGGCGGGGACTCCTACGAGCAGTACTTC. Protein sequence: CAISDGGDSYEQYF.

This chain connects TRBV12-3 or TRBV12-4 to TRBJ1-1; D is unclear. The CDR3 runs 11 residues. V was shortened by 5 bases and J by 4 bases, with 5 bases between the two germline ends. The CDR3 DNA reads TGTGCCAGCAGTGCCATCACTGAAGCTTTCTTT. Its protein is CASSAITEAFF.

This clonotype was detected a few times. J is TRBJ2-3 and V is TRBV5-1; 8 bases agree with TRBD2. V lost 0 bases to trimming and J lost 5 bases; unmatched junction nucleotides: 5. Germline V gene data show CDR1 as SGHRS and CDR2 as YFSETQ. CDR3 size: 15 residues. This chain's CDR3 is CASSLDQAGVDTQYF. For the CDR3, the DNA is TGCGCCAGCAGCTTGGATCAAGCGGGAGTAGATACGCAGTATTTT.